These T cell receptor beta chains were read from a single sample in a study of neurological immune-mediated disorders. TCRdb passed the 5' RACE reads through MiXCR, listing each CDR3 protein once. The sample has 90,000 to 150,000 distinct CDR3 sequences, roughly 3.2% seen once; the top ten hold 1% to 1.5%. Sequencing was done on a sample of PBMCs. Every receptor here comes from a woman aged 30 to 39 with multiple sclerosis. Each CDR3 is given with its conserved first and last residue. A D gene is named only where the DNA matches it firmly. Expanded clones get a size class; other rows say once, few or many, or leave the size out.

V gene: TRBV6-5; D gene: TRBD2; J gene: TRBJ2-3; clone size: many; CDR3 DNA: TGTGCCAGCAGAACTACCCGGACTAGCGACCCGTATACGCAGTATTTT; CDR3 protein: CASRTTRTSDPYTQYF
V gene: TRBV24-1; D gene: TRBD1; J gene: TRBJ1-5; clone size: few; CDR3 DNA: TGTGCCACCAGTGATTTATTAGGGGCCGAAGGACAGGGAACTTCGCCCCAGCATTTT; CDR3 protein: CATSDLLGAEGQGTSPQHF
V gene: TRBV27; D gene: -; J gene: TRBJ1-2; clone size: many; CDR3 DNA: TGTGCCAGCAGTCCCCCAGGTGCAGGGGCTAATGGCTACACCTTC; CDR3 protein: CASSPPGAGANGYTF
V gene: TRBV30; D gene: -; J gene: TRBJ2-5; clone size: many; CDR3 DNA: TGTGCCTGGATAAGTGAACATCAAGAGACCCAGTACTTC; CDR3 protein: CAWISEHQETQYF
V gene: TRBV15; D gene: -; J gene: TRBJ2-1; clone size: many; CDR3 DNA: TGTGCCACCAGCAGTGGACAGCAGAACAATGAGCAGTTCTTC; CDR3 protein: CATSSGQQNNEQFF
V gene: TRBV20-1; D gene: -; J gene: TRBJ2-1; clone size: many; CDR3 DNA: TGCAGTGCTAGTACGGGGGAGGATTACAATGAGCAGTTCTTC; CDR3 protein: CSASTGEDYNEQFF
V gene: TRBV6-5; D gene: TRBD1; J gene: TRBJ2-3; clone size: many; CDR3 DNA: TGTGCCAGCAGCGACAGGGCTAGCACAGATACGCAGTATTTT; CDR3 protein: CASSDRASTDTQYF
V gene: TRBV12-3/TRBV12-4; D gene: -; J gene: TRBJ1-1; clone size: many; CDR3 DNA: TGTGCCAGCAGTTCGGGGTTCGGGCGGATGAACACTGAAGCTTTCTTT; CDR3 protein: CASSSGFGRMNTEAFF
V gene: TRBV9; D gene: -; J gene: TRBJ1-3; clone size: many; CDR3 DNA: TGTGCCAGCAGGGGTGGAAACACCATATATTTT; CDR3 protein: CASRGGNTIYF
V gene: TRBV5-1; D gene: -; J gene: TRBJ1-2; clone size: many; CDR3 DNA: TGCGCCAGCAGCGGGGCAGCGAATAACTATGGCTACACCTTC; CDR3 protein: CASSGAANNYGYTF
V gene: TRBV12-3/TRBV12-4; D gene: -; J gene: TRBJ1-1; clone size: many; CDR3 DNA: TGTGCCAGCGTAAGGGGGGGAAACACTGAAGCTTTCTTT; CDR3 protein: CASVRGGNTEAFF
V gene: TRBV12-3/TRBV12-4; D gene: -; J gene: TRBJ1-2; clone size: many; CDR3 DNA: TGTGCCAGCAGTGTAGACATCACAGAAAATGGTGGCTACACCTTC; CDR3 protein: CASSVDITENGGYTF
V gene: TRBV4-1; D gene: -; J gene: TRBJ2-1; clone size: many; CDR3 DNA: TGCGCCAGCAGCCATGAGGGTACCAACTCCTACAATGAGCAGTTCTTC; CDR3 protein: CASSHEGTNSYNEQFF
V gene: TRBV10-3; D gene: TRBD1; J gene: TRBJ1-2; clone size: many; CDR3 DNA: TGTGCCATCAGTGAGCAAACAGGGGCAGGTGGCTACACCTTC; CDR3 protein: CAISEQTGAGGYTF
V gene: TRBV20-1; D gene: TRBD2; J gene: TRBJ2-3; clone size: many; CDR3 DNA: TGCAGTGCGCGGATACTAGCGGGGGGTTCAGATACGCAGTATTTT; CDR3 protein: CSARILAGGSDTQYF
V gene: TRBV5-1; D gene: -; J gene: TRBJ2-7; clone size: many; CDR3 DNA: TGCGCCAGCAGCTTCTTCCTAGGAGGGGAGCAGTACTTC; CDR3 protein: CASSFFLGGEQYF
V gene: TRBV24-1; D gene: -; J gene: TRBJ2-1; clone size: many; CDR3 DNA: TGTGCCACCATGGGGGGACCAGCCTACAATGAGCAGTTCTTC; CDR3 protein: CATMGGPAYNEQFF
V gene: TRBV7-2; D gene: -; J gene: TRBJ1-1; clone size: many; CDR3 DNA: TGTGCCAGCAGCTTACCGGGGGGTCACACTGAAGCTTTCTTT; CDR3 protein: CASSLPGGHTEAFF
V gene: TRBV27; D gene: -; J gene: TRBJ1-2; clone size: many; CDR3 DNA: TGTGCCAGCAGTTTGCGGCAGGGATCCACTGGCTACACCTTC; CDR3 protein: CASSLRQGSTGYTF
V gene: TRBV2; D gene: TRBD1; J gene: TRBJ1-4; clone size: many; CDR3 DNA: TGTGCCAGCAGAGAGGGACAGCCTAATGAAAAACTGTTTTTT; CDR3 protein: CASREGQPNEKLFF
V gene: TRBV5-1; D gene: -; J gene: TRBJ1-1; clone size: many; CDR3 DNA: TGCGCCAGCAGCTTGGGAGTCACGGATTGGAACACTGAAGCTTTCTTT; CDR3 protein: CASSLGVTDWNTEAFF
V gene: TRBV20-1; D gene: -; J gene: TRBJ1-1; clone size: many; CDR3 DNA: TGCAGTGCTAGAGATCGCTGGGTCACTGAAGCTTTCTTT; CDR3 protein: CSARDRWVTEAFF
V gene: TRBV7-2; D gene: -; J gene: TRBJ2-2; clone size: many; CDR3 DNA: TGTGCCAGCAGCTCCCTTGGCGGGCAAACCGGGGAGCTGTTTTTT; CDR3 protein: CASSSLGGQTGELFF
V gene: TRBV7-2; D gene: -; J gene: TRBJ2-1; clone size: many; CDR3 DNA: TGTGCCAGCAGCCTGGCCTCCTACAATGAGCAGTTCTTC; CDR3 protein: CASSLASYNEQFF
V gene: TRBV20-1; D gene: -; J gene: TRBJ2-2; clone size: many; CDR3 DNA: TGCAGTGCTAGGATCCTGGGGGAAGGGACCGGGGAGCTGTTTTTT; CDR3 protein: CSARILGEGTGELFF
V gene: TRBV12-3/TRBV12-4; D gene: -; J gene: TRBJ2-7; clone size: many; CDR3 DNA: TGTGCCAGCACCCCTAGTCCCTACGAGCAGTACTTC; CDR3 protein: CASTPSPYEQYF
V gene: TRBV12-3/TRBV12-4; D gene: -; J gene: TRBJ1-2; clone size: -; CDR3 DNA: TGTGCCAGCACGGGGGGGACGGGAGGAGGCTACACCTTC; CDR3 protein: CASTGGTGGGYTF
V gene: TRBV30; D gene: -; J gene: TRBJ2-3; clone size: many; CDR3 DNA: TGTGCCTGGACCCTACTGGATACGCAGTATTTT; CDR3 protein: CAWTLLDTQYF
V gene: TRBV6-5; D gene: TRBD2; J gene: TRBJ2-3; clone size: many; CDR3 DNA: TGTGCCAGCAGGCGGACTAGCGAAAGCACTGGCACAGATACGCAGTATTTT; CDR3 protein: CASRRTSESTGTDTQYF
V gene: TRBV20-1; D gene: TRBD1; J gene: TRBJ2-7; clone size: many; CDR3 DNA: TGCAGTGCTAGAGGCCCCCCTCGGACAGGGGGCATTATCTACGAGCAGTACTTC; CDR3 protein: CSARGPPRTGGIIYEQYF
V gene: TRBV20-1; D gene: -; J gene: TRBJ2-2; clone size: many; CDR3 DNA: TGCAGTGCTAGAGGCACGCAGGGTAACACCGGGGAGCTGTTTTTT; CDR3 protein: CSARGTQGNTGELFF
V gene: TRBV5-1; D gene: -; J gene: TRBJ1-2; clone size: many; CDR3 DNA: TGCGCCAGCAGCTTGGAACAGGCCCGGTCCTATGGCTACACCTTC; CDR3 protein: CASSLEQARSYGYTF
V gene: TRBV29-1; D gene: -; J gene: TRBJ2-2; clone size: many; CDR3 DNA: TGCAGCTCCGAGAGGCGGGATATGACCGGGGAGCTGTTTTTT; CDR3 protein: CSSERRDMTGELFF
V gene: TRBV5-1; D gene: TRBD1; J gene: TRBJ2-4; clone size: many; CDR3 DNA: TGCGCCAGCAGCTTGGACCCACAGGGGGCTTTTCAGTACTTC; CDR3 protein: CASSLDPQGAFQYF
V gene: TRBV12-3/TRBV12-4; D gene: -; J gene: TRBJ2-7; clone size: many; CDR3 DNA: TGTGCCAGCAGTAAGGGCGGCCAATACGAGCAGTACTTC; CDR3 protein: CASSKGGQYEQYF
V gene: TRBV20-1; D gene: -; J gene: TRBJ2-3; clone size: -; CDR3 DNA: TGCAGTGCTAAAGACCAGGGCACAGATACGCAGTATTTT; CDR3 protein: CSAKDQGTDTQYF
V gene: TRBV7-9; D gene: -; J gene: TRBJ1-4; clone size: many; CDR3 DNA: TGTGCCAGCAGCCCGGGTGGGGGTGCAACTAATGAAAAACTGTTTTTT; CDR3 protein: CASSPGGGATNEKLFF
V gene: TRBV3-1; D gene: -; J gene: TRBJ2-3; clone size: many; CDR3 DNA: TGTGCCAGCAGCCAAGGGACGGATACGCAGTATTTT; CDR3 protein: CASSQGTDTQYF
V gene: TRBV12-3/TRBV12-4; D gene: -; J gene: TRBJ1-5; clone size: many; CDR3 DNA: TGTGCCAGCAGTTTCAATCAGCCCCAGCATTTT; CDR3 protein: CASSFNQPQHF
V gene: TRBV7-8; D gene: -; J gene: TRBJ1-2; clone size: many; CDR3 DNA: TGTGCCAGCAGCTTAATCGGGGTTGCGAACTATGGCTACACCTTC; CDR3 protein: CASSLIGVANYGYTF
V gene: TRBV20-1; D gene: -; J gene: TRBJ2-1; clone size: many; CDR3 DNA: TGCAGTGCTAGTCCGATGAGGGGGAATACTAATGAGCAGTTCTTC; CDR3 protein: CSASPMRGNTNEQFF
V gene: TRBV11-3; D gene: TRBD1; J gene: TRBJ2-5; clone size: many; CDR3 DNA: TGTGCCAGCAGCTTGGGACAGGGACTCCCGGAGACCCAGTACTTC; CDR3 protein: CASSLGQGLPETQYF
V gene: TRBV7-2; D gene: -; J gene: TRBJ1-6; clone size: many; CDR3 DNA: TGTGCCAGCAGCTTATCCATGGGGCGCTCCTATAATTCACCCCTCCACTTT; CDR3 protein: CASSLSMGRSYNSPLHF
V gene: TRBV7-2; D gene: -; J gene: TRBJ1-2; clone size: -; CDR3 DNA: TGTGCCAGCAGAGAGGGACCGGCAGGCGGCTACACCTTC; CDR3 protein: CASREGPAGGYTF
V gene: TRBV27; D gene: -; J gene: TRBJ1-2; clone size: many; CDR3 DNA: TGTGCCAGCAGCCCAATCCCCGGGGCCTCTAACTATGGCTACACCTTC; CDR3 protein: CASSPIPGASNYGYTF
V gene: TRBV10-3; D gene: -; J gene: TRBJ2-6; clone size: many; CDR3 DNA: TGTGCCATCAGTGCAAGCCTCTCTGGGGCCAACGTCCTGACTTTC; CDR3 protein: CAISASLSGANVLTF
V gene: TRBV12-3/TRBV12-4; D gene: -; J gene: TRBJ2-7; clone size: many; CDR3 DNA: TGTGCCAGCAGTTTATTTCTCGGGGGTAAATACTACGAGCAGTACTTC; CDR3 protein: CASSLFLGGKYYEQYF
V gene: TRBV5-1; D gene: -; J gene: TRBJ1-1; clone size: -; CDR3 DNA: TGCGCCAGCAGCTTGAGCCTGCCGAACACTGAAGCTTTCTTT; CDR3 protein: CASSLSLPNTEAFF
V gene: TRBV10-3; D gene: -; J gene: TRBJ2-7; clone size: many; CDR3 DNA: TGTGCCTCCGGTAACCCCGGGACTCCCCCCTACGAGCAGTACTTC; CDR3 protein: CASGNPGTPPYEQYF
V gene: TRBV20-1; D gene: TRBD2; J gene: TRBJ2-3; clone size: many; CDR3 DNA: TGCAGTGCAGTGGGGCGCGGGGGAACAGATACGCAGTATTTT; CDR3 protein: CSAVGRGGTDTQYF
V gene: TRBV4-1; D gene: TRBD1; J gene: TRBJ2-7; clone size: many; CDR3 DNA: TGCGCCAGCAGCCAGGTACAGGGGCAGAAGTACGAGCAGTACTTC; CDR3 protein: CASSQVQGQKYEQYF